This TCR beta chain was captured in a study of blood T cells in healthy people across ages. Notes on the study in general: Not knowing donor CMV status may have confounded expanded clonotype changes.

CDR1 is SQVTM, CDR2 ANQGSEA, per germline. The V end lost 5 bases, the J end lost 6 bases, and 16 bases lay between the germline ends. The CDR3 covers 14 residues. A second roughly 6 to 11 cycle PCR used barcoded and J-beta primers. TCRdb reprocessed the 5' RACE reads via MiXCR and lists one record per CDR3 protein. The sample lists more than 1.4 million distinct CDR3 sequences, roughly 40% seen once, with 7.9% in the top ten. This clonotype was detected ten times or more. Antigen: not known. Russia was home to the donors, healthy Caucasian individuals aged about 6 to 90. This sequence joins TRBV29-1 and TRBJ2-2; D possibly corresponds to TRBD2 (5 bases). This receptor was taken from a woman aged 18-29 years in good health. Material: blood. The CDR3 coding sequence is TGCAGCGTTCGGACTGACTCAGGCGCCGGGGAGCTGTTTTTT. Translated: CSVRTDSGAGELFF.